Sequencing of this T cell receptor beta chain was carried out in a study of shared clonotypes between healthy human individuals. Findings and caveats of the study: Sample collection involved blood only; tissue repertoires are likely different.

As processed by the authors: For the immunoSEQ data, sequences were junction-only without quality scores, so filtering differed. Measured with immunoSEQ multiplex PCR; TCRdb has only the in-frame clones, and not every one. V and J calls and clone size come straight from that table; D and trimming were deduced from the DNA. Of roughly 1,100,000 clones detected, 75% appear once; the ten largest clones hold roughly 1.5%. The CDR3 runs to 13 residues. Germline CDR1 and CDR2: MNHEY and SVGAGI. V was shortened by 7 bases and J by 4 bases, with 13 bases between the two germline ends. Comment on this clone: Antigen specificity is unknown.

This receptor was taken from a man aged 18 to 29 in good health. Material for sequencing was memory CD4+ T cells sorted from blood. Specified subset: CD45RA-negative fraction. V and J are TRBV6-5 and TRBJ1-1; D is unclear. CDR3 protein: CASTTPSGTEAFF. CDR3 in DNA: TGTGCCAGCACGACCCCTTCGGGCACTGAAGCTTTCTTT.